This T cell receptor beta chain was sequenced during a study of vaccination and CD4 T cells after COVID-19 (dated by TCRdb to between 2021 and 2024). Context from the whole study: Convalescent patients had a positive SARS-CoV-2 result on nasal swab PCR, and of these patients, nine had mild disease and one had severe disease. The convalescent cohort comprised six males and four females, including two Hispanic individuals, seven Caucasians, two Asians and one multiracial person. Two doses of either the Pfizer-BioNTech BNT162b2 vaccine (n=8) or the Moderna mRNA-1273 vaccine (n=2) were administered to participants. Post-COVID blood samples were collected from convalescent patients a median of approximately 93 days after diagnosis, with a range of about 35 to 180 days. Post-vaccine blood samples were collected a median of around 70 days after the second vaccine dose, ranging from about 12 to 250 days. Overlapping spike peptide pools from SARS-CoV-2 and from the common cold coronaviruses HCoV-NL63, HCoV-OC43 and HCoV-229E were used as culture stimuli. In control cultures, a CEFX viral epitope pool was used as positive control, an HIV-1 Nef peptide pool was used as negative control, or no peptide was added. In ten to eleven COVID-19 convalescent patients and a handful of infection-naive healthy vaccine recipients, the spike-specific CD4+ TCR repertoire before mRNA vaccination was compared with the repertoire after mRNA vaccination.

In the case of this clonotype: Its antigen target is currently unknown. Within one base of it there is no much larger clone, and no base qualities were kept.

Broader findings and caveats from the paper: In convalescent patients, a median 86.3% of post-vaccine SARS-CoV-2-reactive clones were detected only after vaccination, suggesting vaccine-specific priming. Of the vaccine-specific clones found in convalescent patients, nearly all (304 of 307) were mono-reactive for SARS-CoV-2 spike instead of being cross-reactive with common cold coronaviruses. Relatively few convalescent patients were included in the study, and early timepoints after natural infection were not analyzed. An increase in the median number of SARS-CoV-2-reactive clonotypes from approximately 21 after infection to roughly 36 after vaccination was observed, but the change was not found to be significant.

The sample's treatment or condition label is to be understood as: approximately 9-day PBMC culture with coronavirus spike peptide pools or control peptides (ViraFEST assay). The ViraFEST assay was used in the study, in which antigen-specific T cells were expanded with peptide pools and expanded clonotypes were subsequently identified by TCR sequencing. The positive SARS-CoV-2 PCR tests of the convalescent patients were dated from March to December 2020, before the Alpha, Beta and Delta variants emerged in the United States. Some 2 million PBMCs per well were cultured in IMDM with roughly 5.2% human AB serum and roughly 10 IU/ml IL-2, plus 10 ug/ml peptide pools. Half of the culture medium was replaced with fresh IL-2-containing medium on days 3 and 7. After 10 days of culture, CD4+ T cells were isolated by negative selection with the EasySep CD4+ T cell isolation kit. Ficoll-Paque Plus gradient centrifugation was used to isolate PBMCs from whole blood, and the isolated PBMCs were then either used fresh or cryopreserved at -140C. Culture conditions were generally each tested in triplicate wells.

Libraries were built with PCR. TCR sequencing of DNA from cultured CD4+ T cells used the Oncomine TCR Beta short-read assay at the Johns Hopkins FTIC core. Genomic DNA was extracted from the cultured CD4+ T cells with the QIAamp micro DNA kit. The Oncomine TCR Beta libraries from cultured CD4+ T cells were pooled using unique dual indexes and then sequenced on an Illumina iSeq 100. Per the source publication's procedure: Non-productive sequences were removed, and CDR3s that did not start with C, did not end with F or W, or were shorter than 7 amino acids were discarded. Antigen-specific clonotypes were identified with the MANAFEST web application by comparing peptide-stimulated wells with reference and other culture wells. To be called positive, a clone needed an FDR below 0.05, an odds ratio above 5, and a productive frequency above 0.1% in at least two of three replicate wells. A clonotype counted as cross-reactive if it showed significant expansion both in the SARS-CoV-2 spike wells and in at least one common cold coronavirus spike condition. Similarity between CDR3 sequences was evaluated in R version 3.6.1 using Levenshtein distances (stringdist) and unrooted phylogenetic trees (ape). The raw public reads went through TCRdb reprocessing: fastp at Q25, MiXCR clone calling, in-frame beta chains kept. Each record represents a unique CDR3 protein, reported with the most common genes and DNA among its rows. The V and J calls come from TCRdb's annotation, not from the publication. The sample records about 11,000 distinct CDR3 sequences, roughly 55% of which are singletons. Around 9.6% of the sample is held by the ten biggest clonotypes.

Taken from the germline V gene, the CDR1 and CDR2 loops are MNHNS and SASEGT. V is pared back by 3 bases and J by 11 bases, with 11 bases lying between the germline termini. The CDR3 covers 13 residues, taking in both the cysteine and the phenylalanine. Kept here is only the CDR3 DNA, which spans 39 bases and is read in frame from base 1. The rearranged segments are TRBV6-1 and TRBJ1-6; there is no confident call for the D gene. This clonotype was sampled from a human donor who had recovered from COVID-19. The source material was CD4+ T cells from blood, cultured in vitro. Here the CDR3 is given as CASSDFSVAPLHF. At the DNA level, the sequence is TGTGCCAGCAGTGATTTTTCGGTAGCACCCCTCCACTTT.